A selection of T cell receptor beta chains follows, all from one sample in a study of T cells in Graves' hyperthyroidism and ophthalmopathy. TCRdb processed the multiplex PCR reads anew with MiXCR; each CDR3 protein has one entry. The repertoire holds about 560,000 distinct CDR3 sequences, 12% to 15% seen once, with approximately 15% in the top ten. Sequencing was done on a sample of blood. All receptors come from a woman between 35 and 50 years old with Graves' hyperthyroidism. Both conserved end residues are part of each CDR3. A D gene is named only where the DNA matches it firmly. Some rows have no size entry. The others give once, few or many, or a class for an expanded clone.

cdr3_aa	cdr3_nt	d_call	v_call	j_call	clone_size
CASSLAGLPTRTNEKLFF	TGTGCCAGCAGCTTAGCTGGACTTCCTACGAGGACTAATGAAAAACTGTTTTTT	.	TRBV7-8	TRBJ1-4	many
CASSFPESKKLFF	TGTGCCAGCAGCTTCCCGGAGAGCAAAAAACTGTTTTTT	.	TRBV5-6	TRBJ1-4	.
CASSAGLAPSLGEQFF	TGTGCCAGCAGCGCCGGACTAGCGCCCAGTTTGGGTGAGCAGTTCTTC	TRBD2	TRBV7-3	TRBJ2-1	many
CASSYSILAESYEQYF	TGTGCCAGCAGTTACTCGATCCTAGCGGAGAGCTACGAGCAGTACTTC	TRBD2	TRBV6-6	TRBJ2-7	many
CASRDRNSPLHF	TGTGCCAGCCGGGACAGGAATTCACCCCTCCACTTT	TRBD1	TRBV19	TRBJ1-6	.
CASSHLGAKHTEAFF	TGTGCCAGCAGCCATTTAGGGGCGAAGCACACTGAAGCTTTCTTT	.	TRBV3-1	TRBJ1-1	many
CASSFRGPGNTIYF	TGTGCCAGCAGCTTCAGGGGGCCGGGAAACACCATATATTTT	TRBD1	TRBV27	TRBJ1-3	many
CASNIGQSYEQYF	TGTGCCAGCAACATAGGACAGTCTTACGAGCAGTACTTC	.	TRBV2	TRBJ2-7	many
CASSLVSGSVNEQFF	TGTGCCAGCAGCTTGGTTAGCGGGAGTGTTAATGAGCAGTTCTTC	TRBD2	TRBV5-5	TRBJ2-1	.
CASRPTGGSYGYTF	TGTGCCAGCAGACCGACAGGGGGAAGCTATGGCTACACCTTC	TRBD1	TRBV2	TRBJ1-2	many
CASSLVEDYNEQFF	TGTGCCAGCAGTTTAGTGGAGGATTACAATGAGCAGTTCTTC	.	TRBV28	TRBJ2-1	.
CASSPPARMNTEAFF	TGTGCCAGCTCACCACCGGCCAGAATGAACACTGAAGCTTTCTTT	.	TRBV18	TRBJ1-1	.
CASSSQGRYGYTF	TGTGCCAGCAGCTCACAGGGAAGGTATGGCTACACCTTC	.	TRBV7-2	TRBJ1-2	many
CASKLRAGAYEQYF	TGTGCCAGCAAATTACGAGCGGGAGCCTACGAGCAGTACTTC	TRBD2	TRBV27	TRBJ2-7	.
CASSSPGKREGTDTQYF	TGTGCCAGCAGTTCCCCAGGAAAGCGGGAGGGGACAGATACGCAGTATTTT	TRBD2	TRBV28	TRBJ2-3	few
CASSLVGTVYEQYF	TGTGCCAGCAGCTTAGTGGGGACGGTGTACGAGCAGTACTTC	.	TRBV7-2	TRBJ2-7	.
CASSSRPSYNSPLHF	TGTGCCAGCAGTTCGAGACCCTCCTATAATTCACCCCTCCACTTT	.	TRBV27	TRBJ1-6	few
CASSPLAPGEQYF	TGTGCCAGCTCACCATTGGCCCCGGGGGAGCAGTACTTC	.	TRBV18	TRBJ2-7	many